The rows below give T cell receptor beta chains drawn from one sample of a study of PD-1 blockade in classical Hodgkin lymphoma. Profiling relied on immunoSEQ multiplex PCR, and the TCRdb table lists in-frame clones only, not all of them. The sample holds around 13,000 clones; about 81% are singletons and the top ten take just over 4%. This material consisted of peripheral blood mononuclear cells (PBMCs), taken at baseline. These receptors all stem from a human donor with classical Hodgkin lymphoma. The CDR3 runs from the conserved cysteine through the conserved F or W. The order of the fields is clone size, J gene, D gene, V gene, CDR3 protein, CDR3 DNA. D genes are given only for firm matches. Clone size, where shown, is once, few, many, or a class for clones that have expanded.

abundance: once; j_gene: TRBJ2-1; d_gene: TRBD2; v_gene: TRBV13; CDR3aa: CASDQRGRNEQFF; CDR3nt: TGTGCCAGCGACCAGCGGGGCCGCAATGAGCAGTTCTTC
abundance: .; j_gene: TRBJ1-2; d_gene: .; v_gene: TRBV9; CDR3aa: CASSVDSGVNYGYTF; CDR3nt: TGTGCCAGCAGCGTAGATTCAGGGGTAAACTATGGCTACACCTTC
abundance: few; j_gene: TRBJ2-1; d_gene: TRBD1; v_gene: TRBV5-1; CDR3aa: CASSGRDRSLDEQFF; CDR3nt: TGCGCCAGCAGCGGACGGGACAGGTCATTGGATGAGCAGTTCTTC
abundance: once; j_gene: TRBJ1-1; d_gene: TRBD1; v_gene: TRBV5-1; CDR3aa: CASSPLTGANTEAFF; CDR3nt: TGCGCCAGCAGCCCTCTGACAGGGGCGAACACTGAAGCTTTCTTT
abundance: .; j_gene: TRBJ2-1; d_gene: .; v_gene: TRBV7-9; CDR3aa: CASSPGGYNEQFF; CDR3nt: TGTGCCAGCAGCCCCGGGGGATACAATGAGCAGTTCTTC
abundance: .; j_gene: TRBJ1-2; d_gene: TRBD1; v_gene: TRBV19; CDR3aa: CASTSQGAGSYGYTF; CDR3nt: TGTGCCAGTACCTCACAGGGGGCCGGGAGCTATGGCTACACCTTC
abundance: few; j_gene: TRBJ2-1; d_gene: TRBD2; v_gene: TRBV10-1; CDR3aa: CASSEVTGLAGGPNIEQFF; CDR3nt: TGCGCCAGCAGTGAAGTAACGGGACTAGCGGGAGGGCCTAATATTGAGCAGTTCTTC
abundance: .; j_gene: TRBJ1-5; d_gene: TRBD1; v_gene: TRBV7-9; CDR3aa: CASSSYRGQPQHF; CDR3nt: TGTGCCAGCAGCTCGTACAGGGGGCAGCCCCAGCATTTT
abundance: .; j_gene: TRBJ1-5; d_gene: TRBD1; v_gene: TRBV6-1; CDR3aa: CASSGRTGRQPQHF; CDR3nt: TGTGCCAGCAGTGGGCGGACAGGGCGTCAGCCCCAGCATTTT
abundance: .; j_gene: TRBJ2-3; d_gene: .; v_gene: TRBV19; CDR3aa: CASSMGEVNTQYF; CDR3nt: TGTGCCAGTAGTATGGGGGAGGTGAATACGCAGTATTTT
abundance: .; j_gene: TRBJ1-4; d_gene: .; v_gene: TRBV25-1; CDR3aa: CASSDDRVNEKLFF; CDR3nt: TGTGCCAGCAGTGACGACAGAGTGAATGAAAAACTGTTTTTT
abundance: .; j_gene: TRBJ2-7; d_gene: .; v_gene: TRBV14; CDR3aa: CASSQVGGAFSGTAISYEQYF; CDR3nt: TGTGCCAGCAGCCAAGTAGGGGGGGCCTTTTCCGGGACAGCCATCTCCTACGAGCAGTACTTC
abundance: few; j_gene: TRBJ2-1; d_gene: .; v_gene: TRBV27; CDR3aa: CASSIYRASYNEQFF; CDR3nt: TGTGCCAGCAGTATCTACAGGGCTTCCTACAATGAGCAGTTCTTC
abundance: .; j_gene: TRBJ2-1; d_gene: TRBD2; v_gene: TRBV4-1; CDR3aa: CASSQEPSGRYEQFF; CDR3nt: TGCGCCAGCAGCCAAGAACCCAGCGGGAGGTATGAGCAGTTCTTC
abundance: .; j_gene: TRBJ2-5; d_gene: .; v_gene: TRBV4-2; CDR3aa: CASSQDVLVETQYF; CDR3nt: TGTGCCAGCAGCCAAGATGTTCTCGTAGAGACCCAGTACTTC
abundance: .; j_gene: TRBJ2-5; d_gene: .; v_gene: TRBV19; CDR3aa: CASSIHSQETQYF; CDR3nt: TGTGCCAGTAGTATACATAGCCAAGAGACCCAGTACTTC
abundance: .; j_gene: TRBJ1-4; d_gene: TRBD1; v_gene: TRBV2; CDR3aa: CAGQGTGRFEKLFF; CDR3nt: TGTGCCGGGCAGGGGACAGGGCGGTTTGAAAAACTGTTTTTT
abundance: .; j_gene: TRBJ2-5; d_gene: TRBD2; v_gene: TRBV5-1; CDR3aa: CASSPIAGGPETQYF; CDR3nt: TGCGCCAGCAGTCCAATAGCGGGGGGGCCGGAGACCCAGTACTTC
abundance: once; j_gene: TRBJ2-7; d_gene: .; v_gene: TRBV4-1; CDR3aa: CASSHNYEQYF; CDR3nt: TGCGCCAGCAGCCACAACTACGAGCAGTACTTC
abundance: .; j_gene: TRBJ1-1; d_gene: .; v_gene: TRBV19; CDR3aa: CASSAGPRDTEAFF; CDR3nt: TGTGCCAGTAGTGCGGGACCGAGGGACACTGAAGCTTTCTTT
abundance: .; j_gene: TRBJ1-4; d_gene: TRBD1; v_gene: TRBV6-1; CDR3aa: CASTSRGQGWEKLFF; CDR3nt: TGTGCCAGCACCTCACGGGGACAGGGGTGGGAAAAACTGTTTTTT
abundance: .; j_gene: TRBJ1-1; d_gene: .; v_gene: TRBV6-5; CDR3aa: CASSSLAGMNTEAFF; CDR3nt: TGTGCCAGCAGTTCCTTGGCCGGGATGAACACTGAAGCTTTCTTT
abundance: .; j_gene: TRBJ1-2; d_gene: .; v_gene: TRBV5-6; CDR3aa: CASSLSASSYGYTF; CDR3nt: TGTGCCAGCAGCTTGTCGGCCAGTAGCTATGGCTACACCTTC
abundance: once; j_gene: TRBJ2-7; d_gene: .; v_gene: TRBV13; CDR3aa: CASSLDSFLSYEQYF; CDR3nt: TGTGCCAGCAGCTTGGACAGCTTCCTCTCCTACGAGCAGTACTTC
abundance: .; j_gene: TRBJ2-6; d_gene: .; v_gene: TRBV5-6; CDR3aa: CASYLLMGANVLTF; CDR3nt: TGTGCCAGCTACCTCCTTATGGGGGCCAACGTCCTGACTTTC
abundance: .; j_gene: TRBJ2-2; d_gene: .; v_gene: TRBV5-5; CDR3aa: CASSFSDRELFF; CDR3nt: TGTGCCAGCAGCTTTAGTGACCGGGAGCTGTTTTTT